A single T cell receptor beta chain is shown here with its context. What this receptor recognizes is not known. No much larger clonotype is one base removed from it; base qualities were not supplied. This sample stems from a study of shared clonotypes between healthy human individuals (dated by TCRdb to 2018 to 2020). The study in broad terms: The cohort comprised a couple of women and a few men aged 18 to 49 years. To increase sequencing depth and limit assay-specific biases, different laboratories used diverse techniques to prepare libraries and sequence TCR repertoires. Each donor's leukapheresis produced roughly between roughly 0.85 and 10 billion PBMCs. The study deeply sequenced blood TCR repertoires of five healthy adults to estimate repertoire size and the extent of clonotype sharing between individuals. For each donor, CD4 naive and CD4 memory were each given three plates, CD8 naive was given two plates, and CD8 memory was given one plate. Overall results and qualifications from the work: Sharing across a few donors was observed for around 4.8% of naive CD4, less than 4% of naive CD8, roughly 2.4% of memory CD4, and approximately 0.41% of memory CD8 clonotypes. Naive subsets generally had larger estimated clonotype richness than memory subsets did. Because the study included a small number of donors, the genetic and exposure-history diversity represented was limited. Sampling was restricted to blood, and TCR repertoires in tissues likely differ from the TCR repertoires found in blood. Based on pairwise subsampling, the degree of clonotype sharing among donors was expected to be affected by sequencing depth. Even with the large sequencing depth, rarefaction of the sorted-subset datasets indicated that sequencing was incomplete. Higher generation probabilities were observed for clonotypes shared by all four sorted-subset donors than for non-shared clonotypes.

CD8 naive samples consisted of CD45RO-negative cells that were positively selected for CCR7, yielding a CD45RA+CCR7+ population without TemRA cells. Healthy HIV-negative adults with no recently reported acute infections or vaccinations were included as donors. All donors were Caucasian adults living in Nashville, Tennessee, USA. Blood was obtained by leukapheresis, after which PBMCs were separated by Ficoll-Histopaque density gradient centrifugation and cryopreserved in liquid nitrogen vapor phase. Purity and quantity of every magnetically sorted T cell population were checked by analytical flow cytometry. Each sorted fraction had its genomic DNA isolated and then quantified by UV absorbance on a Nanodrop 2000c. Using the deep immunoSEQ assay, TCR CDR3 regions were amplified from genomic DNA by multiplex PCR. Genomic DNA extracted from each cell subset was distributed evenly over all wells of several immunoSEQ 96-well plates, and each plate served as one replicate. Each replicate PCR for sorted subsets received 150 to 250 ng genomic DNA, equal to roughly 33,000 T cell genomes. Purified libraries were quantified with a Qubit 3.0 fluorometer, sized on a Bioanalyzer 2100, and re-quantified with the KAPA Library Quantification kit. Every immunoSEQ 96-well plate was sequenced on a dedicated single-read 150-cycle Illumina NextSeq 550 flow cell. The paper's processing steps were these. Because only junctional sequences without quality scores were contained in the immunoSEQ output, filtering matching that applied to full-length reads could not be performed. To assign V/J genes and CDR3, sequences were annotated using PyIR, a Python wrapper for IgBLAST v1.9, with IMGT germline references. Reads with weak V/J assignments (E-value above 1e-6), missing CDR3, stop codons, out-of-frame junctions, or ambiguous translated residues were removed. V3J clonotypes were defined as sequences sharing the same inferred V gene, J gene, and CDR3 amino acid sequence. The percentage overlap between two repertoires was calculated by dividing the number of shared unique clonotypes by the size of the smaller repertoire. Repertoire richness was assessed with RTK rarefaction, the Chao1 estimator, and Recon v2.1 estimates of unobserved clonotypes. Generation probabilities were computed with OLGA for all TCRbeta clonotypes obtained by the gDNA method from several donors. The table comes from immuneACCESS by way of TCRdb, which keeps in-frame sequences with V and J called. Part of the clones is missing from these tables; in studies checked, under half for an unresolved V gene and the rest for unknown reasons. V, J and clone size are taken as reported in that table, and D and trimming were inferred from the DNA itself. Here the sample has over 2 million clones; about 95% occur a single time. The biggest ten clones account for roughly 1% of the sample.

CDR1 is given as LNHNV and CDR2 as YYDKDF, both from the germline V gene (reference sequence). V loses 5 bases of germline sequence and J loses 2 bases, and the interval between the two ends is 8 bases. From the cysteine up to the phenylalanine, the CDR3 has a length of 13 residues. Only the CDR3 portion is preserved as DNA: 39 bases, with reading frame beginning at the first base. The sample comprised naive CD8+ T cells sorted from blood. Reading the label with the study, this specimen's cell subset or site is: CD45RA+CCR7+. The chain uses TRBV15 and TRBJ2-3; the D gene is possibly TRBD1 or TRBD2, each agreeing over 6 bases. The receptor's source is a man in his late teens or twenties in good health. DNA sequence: TGTGCCACCAGCTCGGGGGCCACAGATACGCAGTATTTT. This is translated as CATSSGATDTQYF.